This TCR beta chain was captured in a study of T cell changes during pregnancy in multiple sclerosis. The germline V gene has CDR1 SGHTA and CDR2 FQGNSA. This CDR3 spans 15 amino acids. V lost 0 bases to trimming and J lost 5 bases, with 11 bases between them. Profiled with immunoSEQ multiplex PCR; TCRdb holds only in-frame clones, not every one. The sample lists 70,000 to 80,000 clones, more than 90% seen once, with about 4% in the top ten. This TCR was sampled from a female donor in good health, enrolled as a control in a pregnancy study. The chain carries TRBV7-2 and TRBJ1-5; D may be TRBD1 (6 bases). Source: peripheral blood, taken after pregnancy. The CDR3 bases are TGTGCCAGCAGCTTAGCGAGGCAGGGGCATCAGCCCCAGCATTTT. Translating gives CASSLARQGHQPQHF.